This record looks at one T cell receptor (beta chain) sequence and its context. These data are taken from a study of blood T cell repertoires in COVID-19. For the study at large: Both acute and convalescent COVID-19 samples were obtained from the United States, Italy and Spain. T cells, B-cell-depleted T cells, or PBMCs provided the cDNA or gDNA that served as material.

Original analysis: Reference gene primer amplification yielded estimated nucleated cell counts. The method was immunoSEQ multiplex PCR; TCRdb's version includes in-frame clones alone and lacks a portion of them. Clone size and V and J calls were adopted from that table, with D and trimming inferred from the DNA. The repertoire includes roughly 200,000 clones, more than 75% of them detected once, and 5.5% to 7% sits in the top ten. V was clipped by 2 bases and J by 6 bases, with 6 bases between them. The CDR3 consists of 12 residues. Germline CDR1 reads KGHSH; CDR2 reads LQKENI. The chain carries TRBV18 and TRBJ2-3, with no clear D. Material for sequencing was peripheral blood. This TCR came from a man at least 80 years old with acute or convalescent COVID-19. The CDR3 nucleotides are TGTGCCAGCTCACCAGGCTGGGATACGCAGTATTTT. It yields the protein CASSPGWDTQYF.